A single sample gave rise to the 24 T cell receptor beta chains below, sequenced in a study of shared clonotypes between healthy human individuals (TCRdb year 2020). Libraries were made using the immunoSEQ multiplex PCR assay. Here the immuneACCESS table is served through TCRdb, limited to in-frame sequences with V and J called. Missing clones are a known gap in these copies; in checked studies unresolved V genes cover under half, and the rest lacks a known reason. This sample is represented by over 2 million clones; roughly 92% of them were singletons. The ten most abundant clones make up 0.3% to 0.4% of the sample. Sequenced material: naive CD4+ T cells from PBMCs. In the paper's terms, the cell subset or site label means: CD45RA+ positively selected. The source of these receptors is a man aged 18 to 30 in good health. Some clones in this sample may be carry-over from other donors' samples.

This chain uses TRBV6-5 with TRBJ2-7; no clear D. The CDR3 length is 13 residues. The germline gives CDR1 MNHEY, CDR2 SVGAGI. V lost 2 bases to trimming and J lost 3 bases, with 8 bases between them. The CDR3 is CASSYRHVYEQYF. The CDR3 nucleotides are TGTGCCAGCAGTTACCGACACGTCTACGAGCAGTACTTC.

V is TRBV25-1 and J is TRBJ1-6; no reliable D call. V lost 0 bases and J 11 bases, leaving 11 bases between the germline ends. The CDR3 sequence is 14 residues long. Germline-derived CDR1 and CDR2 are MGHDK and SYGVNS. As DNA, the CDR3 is TGTGCCAGCAGTGAATACAGTTCCGATCCACCCCTCCACTTT. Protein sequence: CASSEYSSDPPLHF.

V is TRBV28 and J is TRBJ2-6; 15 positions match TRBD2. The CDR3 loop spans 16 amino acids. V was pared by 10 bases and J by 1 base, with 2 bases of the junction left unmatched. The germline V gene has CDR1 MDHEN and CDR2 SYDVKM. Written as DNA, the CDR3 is TGTGCCACCGGACTAGCGGGAGGGTCTGGGGCCAACGTCCTGACTTTC. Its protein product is CATGLAGGSGANVLTF.

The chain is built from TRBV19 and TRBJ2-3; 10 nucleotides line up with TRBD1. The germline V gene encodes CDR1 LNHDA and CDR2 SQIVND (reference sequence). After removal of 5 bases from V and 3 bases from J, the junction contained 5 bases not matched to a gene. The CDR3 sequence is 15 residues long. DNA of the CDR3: TGTGCCAGTAGTGGGGGACAGGGGAGAACAGATACGCAGTATTTT. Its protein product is CASSGGQGRTDTQYF.

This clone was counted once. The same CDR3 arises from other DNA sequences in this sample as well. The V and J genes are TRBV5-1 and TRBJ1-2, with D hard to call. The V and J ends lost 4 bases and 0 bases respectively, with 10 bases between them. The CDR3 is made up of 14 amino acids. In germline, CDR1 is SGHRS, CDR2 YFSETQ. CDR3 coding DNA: TGCGCCAGCAGCCCCGGTGGAGCTAACTATGGCTACACCTTC. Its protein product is CASSPGGANYGYTF.

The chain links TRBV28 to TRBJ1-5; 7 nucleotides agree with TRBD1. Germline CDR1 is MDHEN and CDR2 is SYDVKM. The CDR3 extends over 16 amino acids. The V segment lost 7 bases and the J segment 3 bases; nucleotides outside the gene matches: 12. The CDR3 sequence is CASIGGGTVHNQPQHF. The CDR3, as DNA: TGTGCCAGCATTGGAGGGGGCACGGTGCACAATCAGCCCCAGCATTTT.

The CDR3 region is CASSPLGGGEERMGKNIQYF. CDR3 in DNA: TGTGCCAGCAGTCCTTTGGGGGGAGGGGAAGAAAGGATGGGCAAAAACATTCAGTACTTC. The chain recombines TRBV28 with TRBJ2-4, with 7 bases that match TRBD2. J was trimmed by 3 bases and V by 5 bases; bases with no gene match: 22. CDR1 MDHEN and CDR2 SYDVKM come from the germline V gene. This CDR3 contains 20 residues.

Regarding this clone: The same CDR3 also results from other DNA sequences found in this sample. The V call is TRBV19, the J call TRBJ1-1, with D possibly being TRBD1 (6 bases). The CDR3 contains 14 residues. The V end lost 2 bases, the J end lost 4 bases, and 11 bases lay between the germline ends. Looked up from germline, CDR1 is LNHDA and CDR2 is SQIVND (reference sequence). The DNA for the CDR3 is TGTGCCAGTAGTATAAGGGGGGGCGGCACTGAAGCTTTCTTT. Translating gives CASSIRGGGTEAFF.

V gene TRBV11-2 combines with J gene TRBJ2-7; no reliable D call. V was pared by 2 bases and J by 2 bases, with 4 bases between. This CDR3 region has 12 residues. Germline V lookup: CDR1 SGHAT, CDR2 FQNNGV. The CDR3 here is CASSLPTYEQYF. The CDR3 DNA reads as TGTGCCAGCAGCTTACCCACCTACGAGCAGTACTTC.

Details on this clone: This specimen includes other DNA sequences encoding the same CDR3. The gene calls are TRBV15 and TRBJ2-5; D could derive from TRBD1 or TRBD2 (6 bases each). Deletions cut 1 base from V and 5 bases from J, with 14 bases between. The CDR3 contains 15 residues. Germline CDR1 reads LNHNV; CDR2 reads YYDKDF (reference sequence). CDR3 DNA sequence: TGTGCCACCAGCAGAGTTGGAGGGGGTCGTGAGACCCAGTACTTC. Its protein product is CATSRVGGGRETQYF.

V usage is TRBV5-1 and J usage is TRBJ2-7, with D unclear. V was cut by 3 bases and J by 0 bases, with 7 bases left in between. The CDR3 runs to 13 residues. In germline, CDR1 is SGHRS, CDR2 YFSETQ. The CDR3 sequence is CASSSRNSYEQYF. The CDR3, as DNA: TGCGCCAGCAGCTCCAGGAACTCCTACGAGCAGTACTTC.

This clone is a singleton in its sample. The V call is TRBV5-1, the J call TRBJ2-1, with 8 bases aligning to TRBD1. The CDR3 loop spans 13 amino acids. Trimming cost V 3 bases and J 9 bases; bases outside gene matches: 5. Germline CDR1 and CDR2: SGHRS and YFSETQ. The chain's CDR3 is CASSSGQGAEQFF. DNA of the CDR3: TGCGCCAGCAGCTCAGGACAGGGCGCTGAGCAGTTCTTC.

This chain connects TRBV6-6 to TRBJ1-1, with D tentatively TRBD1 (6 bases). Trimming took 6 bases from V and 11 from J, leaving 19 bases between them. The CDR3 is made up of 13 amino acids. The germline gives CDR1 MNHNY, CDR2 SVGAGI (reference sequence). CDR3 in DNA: TGTGCCAGCAGAACCAGGGACATCCTGGCGGCTTTCTTT. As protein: CASRTRDILAAFF.

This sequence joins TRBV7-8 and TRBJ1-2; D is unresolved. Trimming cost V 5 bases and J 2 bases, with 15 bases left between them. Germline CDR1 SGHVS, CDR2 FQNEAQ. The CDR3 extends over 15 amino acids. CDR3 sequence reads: CASSGPTGVNYGYTF. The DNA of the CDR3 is TGTGCCAGCAGCGGGCCCACGGGTGTGAACTATGGCTACACCTTC.

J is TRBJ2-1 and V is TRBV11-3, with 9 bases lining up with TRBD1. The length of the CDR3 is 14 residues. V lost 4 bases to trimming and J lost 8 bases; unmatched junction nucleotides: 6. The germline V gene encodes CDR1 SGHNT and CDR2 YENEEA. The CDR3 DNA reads TGTGCCAGCAGCTCGTGGACAGGGGCGGATGAGCAGTTCTTC. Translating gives CASSSWTGADEQFF.

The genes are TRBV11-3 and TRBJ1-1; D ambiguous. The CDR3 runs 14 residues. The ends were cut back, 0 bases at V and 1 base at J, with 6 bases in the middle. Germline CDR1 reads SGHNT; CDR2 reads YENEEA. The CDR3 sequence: CASSLDSENTEAFF. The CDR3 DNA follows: TGTGCCAGCAGCTTAGACTCAGAGAACACTGAAGCTTTCTTT.

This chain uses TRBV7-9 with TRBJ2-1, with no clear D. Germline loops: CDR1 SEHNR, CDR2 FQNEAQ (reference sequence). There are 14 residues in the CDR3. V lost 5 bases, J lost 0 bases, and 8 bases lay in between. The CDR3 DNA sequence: TGTGCCAGCAGCGTCTCCTCCTCCTACAATGAGCAGTTCTTC. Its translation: CASSVSSSYNEQFF.

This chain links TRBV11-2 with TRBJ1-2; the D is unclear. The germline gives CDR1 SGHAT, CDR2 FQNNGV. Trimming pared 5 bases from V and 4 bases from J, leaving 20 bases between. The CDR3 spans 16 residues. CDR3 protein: CASSPERRAAGYGYTF. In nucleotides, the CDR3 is TGTGCCAGCAGCCCAGAACGGCGGGCGGCGGGCTATGGCTACACCTTC.

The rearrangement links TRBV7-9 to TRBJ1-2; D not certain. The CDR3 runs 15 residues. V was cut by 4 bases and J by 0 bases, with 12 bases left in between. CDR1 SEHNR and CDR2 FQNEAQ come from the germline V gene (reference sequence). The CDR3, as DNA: TGTGCCAGCAGCTCCCGACGGGAAACTAACTATGGCTACACCTTC. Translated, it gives CASSSRRETNYGYTF.

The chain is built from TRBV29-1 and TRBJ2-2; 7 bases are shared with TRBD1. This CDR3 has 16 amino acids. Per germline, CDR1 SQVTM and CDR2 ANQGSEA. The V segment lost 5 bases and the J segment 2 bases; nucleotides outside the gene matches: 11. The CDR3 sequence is CSVKGTRDSNTGELFF. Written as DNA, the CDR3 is TGCAGCGTTAAGGGGACGAGGGACAGCAACACCGGGGAGCTGTTTTTT.

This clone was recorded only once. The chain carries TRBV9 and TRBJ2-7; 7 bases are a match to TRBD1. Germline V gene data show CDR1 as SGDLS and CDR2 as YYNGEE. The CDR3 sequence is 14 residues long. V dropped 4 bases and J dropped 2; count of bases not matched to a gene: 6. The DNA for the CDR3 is TGTGCCAGCAGCCCGCAGACAGGGCCCTACGAGCAGTACTTC. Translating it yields CASSPQTGPYEQYF.

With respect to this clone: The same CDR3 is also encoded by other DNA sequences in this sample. The CDR3 DNA follows: TGTGCCAGCAGCTCTGACGGCTACGAGCAGTACTTC. Translated: CASSSDGYEQYF. The chain combines TRBV28 with TRBJ2-7; D is unresolved. Trimming cost V 6 bases and J 3 bases, with 9 bases left between them. This CDR3 region has 12 residues. Per the germline V gene, CDR1 is MDHEN and CDR2 is SYDVKM. The entire variable domain, with the rest obtained from reference TRBV28 and TRBJ2-7, is as follows: DVKVTQSSRYLVKRTGEKVFLECVQDMDHENMFWYRQDPGLGLRLIYFSYDVKMKEKGDIPEGYSVSREKKERFSLILESASTNQTSMYLCASSSDGYEQYFGPGTRLTVT.

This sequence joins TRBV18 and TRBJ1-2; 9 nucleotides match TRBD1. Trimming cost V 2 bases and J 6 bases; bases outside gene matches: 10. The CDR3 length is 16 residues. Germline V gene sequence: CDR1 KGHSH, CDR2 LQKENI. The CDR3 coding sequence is TGTGCCAGCTCACCAGTTCCGGGACAGGGCGGACATGGCTACACCTTC. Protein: CASSPVPGQGGHGYTF.

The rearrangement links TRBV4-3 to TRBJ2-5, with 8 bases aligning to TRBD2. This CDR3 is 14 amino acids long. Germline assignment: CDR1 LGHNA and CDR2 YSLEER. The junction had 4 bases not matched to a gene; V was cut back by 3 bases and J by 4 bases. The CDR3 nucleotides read TGCGCCAGCAGCCAGACCACTAGCGGAGAGACCCAGTACTTC. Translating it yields CASSQTTSGETQYF.